This is a list of T cell receptor beta chains from one sample in a study of T cell responses to AZD1222 COVID-19 vaccine. Libraries were prepared by immunoSEQ multiplex PCR; TCRdb keeps only in-frame clonotypes and omits some of them. The sample contains about 83,000 clones, around nine tenths of which appear only once. Sequenced material: peripheral blood, taken on day 0 of MenACWY control vaccination. The receptors were gathered from an adult in good health. Both conserved end residues are part of each CDR3. Fields, in order: clone size, V gene, J gene, D gene, CDR3 DNA, CDR3 protein. D genes are given only for firm matches. Clone size appears in some rows only: once, few, many, or a class for an expanded clone.

clone size: NA
V gene: TRBV5-5
J gene: TRBJ2-2
D gene: NA
CDR3 DNA: TGTGCCAGCAGCCTTCTATCCGGGTTAGGTACCGGGGAGCTGTTTTTT
CDR3 protein: CASSLLSGLGTGELFF

clone size: NA
V gene: TRBV28
J gene: TRBJ1-5
D gene: NA
CDR3 DNA: TGTGCCAGCAGTTTTTTAGGGGGTCGCAATCAGCCCCAGCATTTT
CDR3 protein: CASSFLGGRNQPQHF

clone size: NA
V gene: TRBV7-6
J gene: TRBJ1-6
D gene: NA
CDR3 DNA: TGTGCCAGCAGCTTATCCCCCCCGGTGGGTGGGGAACGATCACCCCTCCACTTT
CDR3 protein: CASSLSPPVGGERSPLHF

clone size: NA
V gene: TRBV6-1
J gene: TRBJ1-5
D gene: NA
CDR3 DNA: TGTGCCAGCAGTGGGTCCCACACTTTCCGCAATCAGCCCCAGCATTTT
CDR3 protein: CASSGSHTFRNQPQHF

clone size: few
V gene: TRBV28
J gene: TRBJ2-3
D gene: TRBD1
CDR3 DNA: TGTGCCAGCAGTTTGAGGACAGGGGGCCAAAGTACGCAGTATTTT
CDR3 protein: CASSLRTGGQSTQYF

clone size: NA
V gene: TRBV27
J gene: TRBJ2-6
D gene: NA
CDR3 DNA: TGTGCCAGCAGCGGATCTGGGGCCAACGTCCTGACTTTC
CDR3 protein: CASSGSGANVLTF

clone size: NA
V gene: TRBV25-1
J gene: TRBJ2-7
D gene: NA
CDR3 DNA: TGTGCCAGCGAAGGGGACGGAAACTACGAGCAGTACTTC
CDR3 protein: CASEGDGNYEQYF

clone size: NA
V gene: TRBV3-1/TRBV3-2
J gene: TRBJ1-6
D gene: NA
CDR3 DNA: TGTGCCAGCAGCCAAGACTTTTCGGTGGACAGTAGCTCCTATAATTCACCCCTCCACTTT
CDR3 protein: CASSQDFSVDSSSYNSPLHF

clone size: NA
V gene: TRBV11-2
J gene: TRBJ1-5
D gene: NA
CDR3 DNA: TGTGCCAGCAGCTTAGCGTCGGGGGATCAGCCCCAGCATTTT
CDR3 protein: CASSLASGDQPQHF

clone size: NA
V gene: TRBV10-3
J gene: TRBJ1-3
D gene: NA
CDR3 DNA: TGTGCCATCAGTGAGTCAAAAGGAAACACCATATATTTT
CDR3 protein: CAISESKGNTIYF

clone size: NA
V gene: TRBV9
J gene: TRBJ1-5
D gene: TRBD1
CDR3 DNA: TGTGCCAGCAGCGGCCCCGGGACAGTGGAGAATCAGCCCCAGCATTTT
CDR3 protein: CASSGPGTVENQPQHF

clone size: few
V gene: TRBV7-2
J gene: TRBJ2-3
D gene: TRBD2
CDR3 DNA: TGTGCCAGCAGCCCCCGGGGGGGGGTAACAGATACGCAGTATTTT
CDR3 protein: CASSPRGGVTDTQYF

clone size: NA
V gene: TRBV5-1
J gene: TRBJ1-1
D gene: NA
CDR3 DNA: TGCGCCAGCAGCTTGCAGGATGACACTGAAGCTTTCTTT
CDR3 protein: CASSLQDDTEAFF

clone size: NA
V gene: TRBV3-1/TRBV3-2
J gene: TRBJ2-2
D gene: NA
CDR3 DNA: TGTGCCAGCAGCTTCATAGGGGACCCCTTTGCCGGGGAGCTGTTTTTT
CDR3 protein: CASSFIGDPFAGELFF

clone size: NA
V gene: TRBV2
J gene: TRBJ1-1
D gene: NA
CDR3 DNA: TGTGCCAGCAGTCCACGGACGCACACTGAAGCTTTCTTT
CDR3 protein: CASSPRTHTEAFF

clone size: NA
V gene: TRBV19
J gene: TRBJ1-1
D gene: TRBD1
CDR3 DNA: TGTGCCACCAACCGCGGGACAGGGGCGGACACTGAAGCTTTCTTT
CDR3 protein: CATNRGTGADTEAFF

clone size: NA
V gene: TRBV9
J gene: TRBJ2-1
D gene: TRBD1
CDR3 DNA: TGTGCCAGCAGCAACCCGACCGGGACAGGGGGCTTTGAGCAGTTCTTC
CDR3 protein: CASSNPTGTGGFEQFF

clone size: once
V gene: TRBV4-3
J gene: TRBJ2-7
D gene: NA
CDR3 DNA: TGCGCCAGCAGCCAAGGGCTAGGACCCTCCTACGAGCAGTACTTC
CDR3 protein: CASSQGLGPSYEQYF

clone size: NA
V gene: TRBV19
J gene: TRBJ2-3
D gene: NA
CDR3 DNA: TGTGGCACGAACGGACGCCGCACAGATACGCAGTATTTT
CDR3 protein: CGTNGRRTDTQYF

clone size: NA
V gene: TRBV4-1
J gene: TRBJ2-1
D gene: TRBD2
CDR3 DNA: TGCGCCAGCAGCCAAGATTGGACTAGCGGGTACAATGAGCAGTTCTTC
CDR3 protein: CASSQDWTSGYNEQFF

clone size: NA
V gene: TRBV5-1
J gene: TRBJ2-7
D gene: TRBD1
CDR3 DNA: TGCGCCAGCAGCCAGGACAGGGGGCGCATATTCGAGCAGTACTTC
CDR3 protein: CASSQDRGRIFEQYF

clone size: NA
V gene: TRBV19
J gene: TRBJ2-5
D gene: NA
CDR3 DNA: TGTGCCAGTGGGCCCTTGGGCCCCTACGAGGAGACCCAGTACTTC
CDR3 protein: CASGPLGPYEETQYF

clone size: NA
V gene: TRBV5-4
J gene: TRBJ2-2
D gene: NA
CDR3 DNA: TGTGCCAGCAGCCTGGGGCCGGCGCAGAACACCGGGGAGCTGTTTTTT
CDR3 protein: CASSLGPAQNTGELFF

clone size: NA
V gene: TRBV18
J gene: TRBJ2-7
D gene: TRBD2
CDR3 DNA: TGTGCCAGCTCACCGGCGGGAGGGTCTTCCCACGAGCAGTACTTC
CDR3 protein: CASSPAGGSSHEQYF

clone size: NA
V gene: TRBV2
J gene: TRBJ2-7
D gene: TRBD1
CDR3 DNA: TGTGCCAGCAGCCGGGACAGGGGGGACGAGCAGTACTTC
CDR3 protein: CASSRDRGDEQYF

clone size: few
V gene: TRBV9
J gene: TRBJ1-1
D gene: TRBD1
CDR3 DNA: TGTGCCAGCAGCTCGACAGGGGGCAGGACTGAAGCTTTCTTT
CDR3 protein: CASSSTGGRTEAFF

clone size: NA
V gene: TRBV7-2
J gene: TRBJ1-4
D gene: NA
CDR3 DNA: TGTGCCAGCAGCTTAGATGACACAGTACTGTTTTTT
CDR3 protein: CASSLDDTVLFF

clone size: once
V gene: TRBV9
J gene: TRBJ2-7
D gene: TRBD2
CDR3 DNA: TGTGCCAGCAGCGGAGACCGGGACTACTCCTACGAGCAGTACTTC
CDR3 protein: CASSGDRDYSYEQYF

clone size: NA
V gene: TRBV19
J gene: TRBJ1-2
D gene: TRBD1
CDR3 DNA: TGTGCCAGTTGGACAGGGGAGGCATATGGCTACACCTTC
CDR3 protein: CASWTGEAYGYTF

clone size: few
V gene: TRBV6-5
J gene: TRBJ2-2
D gene: NA
CDR3 DNA: TGTGCCAGCAGTTATTCGGCAGGGATAACCGGGGAGCTGTTTTTT
CDR3 protein: CASSYSAGITGELFF

clone size: NA
V gene: TRBV7-8
J gene: TRBJ2-1
D gene: NA
CDR3 DNA: TGTGCCAGCAGCCGGGGACTGGACTACAATGAGCAGTTCTTC
CDR3 protein: CASSRGLDYNEQFF

clone size: NA
V gene: TRBV18
J gene: TRBJ1-1
D gene: NA
CDR3 DNA: TGTGCCAGCTCACCACAGGGAGTCAACACTGAAGCTTTCTTT
CDR3 protein: CASSPQGVNTEAFF

clone size: NA
V gene: TRBV6-5
J gene: TRBJ2-7
D gene: NA
CDR3 DNA: TGTGCCAGCAGTTCGGGACGGCTAACCGACGAGCAGTACTTC
CDR3 protein: CASSSGRLTDEQYF

clone size: few
V gene: TRBV20-1
J gene: TRBJ2-1
D gene: NA
CDR3 DNA: TGCAGTGCTAGTGTGTCTAGGGGCAATGAGCAGTTCTTC
CDR3 protein: CSASVSRGNEQFF

clone size: NA
V gene: TRBV19
J gene: TRBJ2-1
D gene: TRBD2
CDR3 DNA: TGTGCCAGTACTACGATAAGCGGGAGAAAAGTCAATGAGCAGTTCTTC
CDR3 protein: CASTTISGRKVNEQFF

clone size: NA
V gene: TRBV6-5
J gene: TRBJ1-4
D gene: NA
CDR3 DNA: TGTGCCAGCAGTTACAAGGGTGGAGCTGAAAAACTGTTTTTT
CDR3 protein: CASSYKGGAEKLFF

clone size: NA
V gene: TRBV11-3
J gene: TRBJ1-1
D gene: NA
CDR3 DNA: TGTGCCAGCAGCTCTGACACTGAAGCTTTCTTT
CDR3 protein: CASSSDTEAFF

clone size: NA
V gene: TRBV4-1
J gene: TRBJ2-3
D gene: NA
CDR3 DNA: TGCGCCAGCAGCCAAGTGGCAGGCGGCACAGATACGCAGTATTTT
CDR3 protein: CASSQVAGGTDTQYF

clone size: few
V gene: TRBV27
J gene: TRBJ1-2
D gene: TRBD1
CDR3 DNA: TGTGCCAGCAGTTCATCACAGGGGGCCGTCTATGGCTACACCTTC
CDR3 protein: CASSSSQGAVYGYTF

clone size: NA
V gene: TRBV29-1
J gene: TRBJ1-2
D gene: NA
CDR3 DNA: TGCAGCGTTGAAGACACCCTAACTCGTCCCCTGGGTGGCTACACCTTC
CDR3 protein: CSVEDTLTRPLGGYTF

clone size: NA
V gene: TRBV30
J gene: TRBJ2-2
D gene: TRBD2
CDR3 DNA: TGTGCCTGGAGTGGTACTAGCGGGATGATCGGGGAGCTGTTTTTT
CDR3 protein: CAWSGTSGMIGELFF